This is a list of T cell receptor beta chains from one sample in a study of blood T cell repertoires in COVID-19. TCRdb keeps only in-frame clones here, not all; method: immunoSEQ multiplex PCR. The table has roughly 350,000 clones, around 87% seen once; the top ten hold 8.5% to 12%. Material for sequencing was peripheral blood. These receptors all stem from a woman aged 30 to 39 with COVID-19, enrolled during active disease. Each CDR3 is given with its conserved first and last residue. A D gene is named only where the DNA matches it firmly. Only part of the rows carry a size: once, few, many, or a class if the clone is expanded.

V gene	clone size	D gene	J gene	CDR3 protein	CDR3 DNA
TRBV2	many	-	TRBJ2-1	CASSDAGRTYNEQFF	TGTGCCAGCAGTGACGCGGGGCGGACCTACAATGAGCAGTTCTTC
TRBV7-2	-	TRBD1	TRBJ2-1	CASSPARGGQKFF	TGTGCCAGCAGCCCAGCTCGAGGGGGCCAGAAGTTCTTC
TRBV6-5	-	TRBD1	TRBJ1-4	CASSNTGDLGEKLFF	TGTGCCAGCAGCAACACAGGGGACCTTGGTGAAAAACTGTTTTTT
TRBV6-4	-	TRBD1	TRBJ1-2	CASSESRTGDLGNYGYTF	TGTGCCAGCAGTGAGTCCCGGACAGGGGATTTAGGGAACTATGGCTACACCTTC
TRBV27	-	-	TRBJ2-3	CASSLSIQGSTDTQYF	TGTGCCAGCAGTTTATCGATCCAGGGCAGCACAGATACGCAGTATTTT
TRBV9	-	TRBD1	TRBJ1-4	CASSAGQGNEKLFF	TGTGCCAGCAGCGCCGGACAGGGTAATGAAAAACTGTTTTTT
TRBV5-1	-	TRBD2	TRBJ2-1	CASSLELAGYNEQFF	TGCGCCAGCAGCTTGGAACTAGCGGGTTACAATGAGCAGTTCTTC
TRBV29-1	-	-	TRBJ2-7	CSVDGQGGYEQYF	TGCAGCGTGGATGGCCAGGGCGGCTACGAGCAGTACTTC
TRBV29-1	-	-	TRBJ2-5	CSVGSPETQYF	TGCAGCGTCGGGAGCCCGGAGACCCAGTACTTC
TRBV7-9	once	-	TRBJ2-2	CASSLKSSGELFF	TGTGCCAGCAGCTTAAAATCCTCCGGGGAGCTGTTTTTT
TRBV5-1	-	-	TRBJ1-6	CASSDRRDNSPLHF	TGCGCCAGCAGCGATCGCAGGGATAATTCACCCCTCCACTTT
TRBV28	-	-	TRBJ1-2	CASGIPSEAAKGYTF	TGTGCCAGCGGCATCCCGTCGGAGGCGGCGAAGGGCTACACCTTC
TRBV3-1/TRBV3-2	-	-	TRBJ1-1	CASSHWASRNTEAFF	TGTGCCAGCAGCCACTGGGCATCCCGGAACACTGAAGCTTTCTTT
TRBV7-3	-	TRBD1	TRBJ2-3	CASSHAGGVTDTQYF	TGTGCCAGCAGCCACGCAGGGGGCGTGACAGATACGCAGTATTTT
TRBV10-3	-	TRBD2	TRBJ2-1	CAIRSGTSGTSSYNEQFF	TGTGCCATCAGATCCGGGACTAGCGGGACTAGCTCCTACAATGAGCAGTTCTTC
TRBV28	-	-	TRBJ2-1	CATLGGIDEQFF	TGTGCCACGCTTGGGGGCATCGATGAGCAGTTCTTC
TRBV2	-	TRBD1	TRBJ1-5	CASSETRTGINQPQHF	TGTGCCAGCAGTGAAACGAGGACAGGGATCAATCAGCCCCAGCATTTT
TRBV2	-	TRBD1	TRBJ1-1	CASRTGIESRAFF	TGTGCCAGCAGGACAGGGATAGAAAGTCGAGCTTTCTTT
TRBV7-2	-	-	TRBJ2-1	CASSLGLGREQFF	TGTGCCAGCAGCCTTGGCTTGGGGCGTGAGCAGTTCTTC
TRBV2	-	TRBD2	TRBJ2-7	CASRRRLSGTSGINYSSYEQYF	TGTGCCAGCAGACGTCGCTTGTCGGGGACTAGCGGAATTAATTATAGCTCCTACGAGCAGTACTTC
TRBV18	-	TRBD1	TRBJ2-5	CASSDFGQVGETQYF	TGTGCCAGCTCGGATTTCGGACAGGTGGGCGAGACCCAGTACTTC
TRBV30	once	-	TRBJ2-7	CAWNQGYHEQYF	TGTGCCTGGAACCAGGGGTATCACGAGCAGTACTTC
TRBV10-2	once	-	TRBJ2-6	CASSGASGANVLTF	TGCGCCAGCAGTGGGGCCTCTGGGGCCAACGTCCTGACTTTC
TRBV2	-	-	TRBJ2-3	CASRRLGTDTQYF	TGTGCCAGCAGACGACTAGGTACAGATACGCAGTATTTT
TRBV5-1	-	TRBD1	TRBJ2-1	CASSLAGRGLVDEQFF	TGCGCCAGCAGCTTGGCGGGCAGGGGGTTGGTCGATGAGCAGTTCTTC
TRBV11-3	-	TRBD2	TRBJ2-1	CASSPGTSGLYNEQFF	TGTGCCAGCAGCCCAGGGACTAGCGGGTTGTACAATGAGCAGTTCTTC
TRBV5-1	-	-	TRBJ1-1	CASSLSVRDTEAFF	TGCGCCAGCAGCTTGAGTGTGAGGGACACTGAAGCTTTCTTT
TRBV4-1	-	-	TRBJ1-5	CASSQEKGHHQPQHF	TGCGCCAGCAGCCAAGAGAAGGGACATCATCAGCCCCAGCATTTT
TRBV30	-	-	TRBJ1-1	CAWSARGTEAFF	TGTGCCTGGAGTGCCAGGGGAACTGAAGCTTTCTTT
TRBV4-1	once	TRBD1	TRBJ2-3	CASSPRDREFTDTQYF	TGCGCCAGCAGCCCGCGGGACAGGGAGTTCACAGATACGCAGTATTTT
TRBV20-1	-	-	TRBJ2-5	CSAGPGETQYF	TGCAGTGCTGGCCCCGGGGAGACCCAGTACTTC
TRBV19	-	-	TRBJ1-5	CASTEYSNQPQHF	TGTGCCAGTACTGAGTATAGCAATCAGCCCCAGCATTTT
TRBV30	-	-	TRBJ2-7	CASTSGPSGIYEQYF	TGTGCCTCAACCTCCGGGCCCTCAGGGATCTACGAGCAGTACTTC
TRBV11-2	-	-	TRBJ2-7	CASSTSQGRYVEQYF	TGTGCCAGCAGCACCAGCCAGGGGCGCTACGTGGAGCAGTACTTC
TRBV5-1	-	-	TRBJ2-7	CASSLAGPYEQYF	TGCGCCAGCAGCTTGGCAGGCCCCTACGAGCAGTACTTC
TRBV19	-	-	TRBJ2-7	CASSMRDEQYF	TGTGCCAGTAGTATGAGGGACGAGCAGTACTTC
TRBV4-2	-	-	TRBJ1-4	CASSQVTGGLFF	TGTGCCAGCAGCCAAGTAACGGGGGGACTGTTTTTT
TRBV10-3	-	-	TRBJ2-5	CAISESDRSYQETQYF	TGTGCCATCAGTGAGTCAGACAGGTCGTACCAAGAGACCCAGTACTTC
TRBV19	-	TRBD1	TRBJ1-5	CASSRTGPQHF	TGTGCCAGTAGTAGGACAGGGCCCCAGCATTTT
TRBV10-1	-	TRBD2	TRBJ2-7	CASSPLAGANEQYF	TGCGCCAGCAGCCCCTTAGCGGGAGCCAACGAGCAGTACTTC
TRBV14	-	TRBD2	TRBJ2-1	CASSQDILAGPHNEQFF	TGTGCCAGCAGCCAAGATATCCTAGCGGGCCCCCACAATGAGCAGTTCTTC
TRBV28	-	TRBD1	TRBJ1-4	CASMGSQGAGNEKLFF	TGTGCCAGCATGGGGTCCCAGGGGGCTGGTAATGAAAAACTGTTTTTT
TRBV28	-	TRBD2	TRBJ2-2	CASSLGGLAGDTGELFF	TGTGCCAGCAGTTTAGGGGGGCTAGCGGGAGATACCGGGGAGCTGTTTTTT
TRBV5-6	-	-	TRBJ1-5	CASSRDGDYSNQPQHF	TGTGCCAGCAGCCGGGACGGGGACTATAGCAATCAGCCCCAGCATTTT
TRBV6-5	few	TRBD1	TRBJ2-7	CASSYSPGQGSEQYF	TGTGCCAGCAGTTACTCCCCGGGACAGGGGTCTGAGCAGTACTTC
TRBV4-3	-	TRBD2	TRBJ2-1	CASSLRGGASYNEQFF	TGCGCCAGCAGCCTCCGGGGGGGGGCTTCCTACAATGAGCAGTTCTTC
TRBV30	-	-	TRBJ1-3	CAWSVVRGSGNTIYF	TGTGCCTGGAGTGTTGTCCGGGGCTCTGGAAACACCATATATTTT
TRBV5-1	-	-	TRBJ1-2	CASSPNRENLLGYTF	TGCGCCAGCAGCCCTAACAGGGAAAATTTACTTGGCTACACCTTC
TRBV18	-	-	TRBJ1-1	CASFRNGRGNTEAFF	TGTGCCAGCTTTCGGAATGGACGGGGGAACACTGAAGCTTTCTTT
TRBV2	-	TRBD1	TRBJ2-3	CASKRDRGLGTDTQYF	TGTGCCAGCAAGCGAGACAGGGGGCTGGGCACAGATACGCAGTATTTT
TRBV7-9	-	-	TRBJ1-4	CASSLLTGHPPEKLFF	TGTGCCAGCAGTCTACTCACGGGACATCCCCCTGAAAAACTGTTTTTT
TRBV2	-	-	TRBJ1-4	CASGRVRDEKLFF	TGTGCCAGCGGGAGGGTACGAGACGAAAAACTGTTTTTT
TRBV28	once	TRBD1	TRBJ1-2	CASSTPQGAYYGYTF	TGTGCCAGCAGTACCCCGCAGGGGGCGTACTATGGCTACACCTTC
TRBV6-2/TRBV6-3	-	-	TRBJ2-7	CASSYLFYEQYF	TGTGCCAGCAGTTACCTTTTCTACGAGCAGTACTTC
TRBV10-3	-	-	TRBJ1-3	CATNTGSPGNTIYF	TGTGCCACCAATACAGGATCGCCTGGAAACACCATATATTTT